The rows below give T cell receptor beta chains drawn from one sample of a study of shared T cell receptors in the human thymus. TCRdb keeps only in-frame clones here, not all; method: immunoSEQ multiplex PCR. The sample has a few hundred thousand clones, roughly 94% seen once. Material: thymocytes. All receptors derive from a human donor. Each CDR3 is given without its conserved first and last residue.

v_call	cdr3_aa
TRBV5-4	ASTPGATEEQF
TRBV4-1	ASSQVGSLVSYEQY
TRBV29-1	SVDRGRDEQY
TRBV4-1	ASSQFSDRANYGYT
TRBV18	ASLGTSGKQY
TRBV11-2	ASSLPPEAGKTAYEQY
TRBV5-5	ASSPRPHEQY
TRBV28	ASSYIRDWF
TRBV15	ATSRDGTMNTEAF
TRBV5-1	ASSTDRWGTDTQY
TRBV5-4	ASSPGHLSYNEQF
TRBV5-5	ASSLGGGRQPDTQY
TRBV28	ASSLRLQPYEQY
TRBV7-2	ASSLVGKGGRTDTQY
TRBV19	ASSISQGLADTSTDTQY
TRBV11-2	ASSHRGIRGYEQY
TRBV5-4	ASITTGGSGNTIY
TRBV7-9	ASSHYTLAGGLDEQF
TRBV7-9	ASSSSTAPSYEQY
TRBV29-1	SVPRDILFPEVMDTDTQY
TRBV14	ASNQDTGGLSGRTDTQY
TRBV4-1	ASSQGSRGQTPSSGANVLT
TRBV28	ASSSRDPPFEDTQY
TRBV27	ASSLIAVRPATNEKLF
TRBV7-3	ASSARGRQWNNEQF
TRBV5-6	ASSLLGWNSPLH
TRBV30	AWSVQQMNTEAF
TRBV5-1	ASGGQASYGYT
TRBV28	ASSLPFDTEAF
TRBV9	ASTISSGFSGNTIY
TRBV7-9	ASTTRVPNYGYT
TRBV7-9	ASSLGNQPQH
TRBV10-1	ASSEFGGSGEEQY
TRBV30	AWRKGTSGLANTGELF
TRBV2	ASNLDRAETQY
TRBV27	ASSLFGVRDTEAF
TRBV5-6	ASSLDGRDPLEQY
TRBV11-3	ASSLERSGGFDT
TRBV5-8	ASSLDYDRGLSGNTIY
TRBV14	ASSHKIAGGYNEQF
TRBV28	ASSLYRGGYT